This record looks at one TCR beta chain sequence and its context. Its antigen is not identified. In the naive CD8 group, cells lacked CD45RO and were positively selected for CCR7, so terminally differentiated effector memory CD45RA+ cells were left out. This specimen belongs to a study of shared clonotypes between healthy human individuals. The study's findings and limits: Some naive CD4 clonotypes, 4% to 6%, turned up in common across four donors.

The junction had 8 bases not matched to a gene; V was cut back by 4 bases and J by 0 bases. The CDR3 is made up of 19 amino acids. Germline loops: CDR1 SEHNR, CDR2 FQNEAQ (reference sequence). Genomic DNA per cell subset filled all wells of several immunoSEQ plates. Repertoires were generated with immunoSEQ multiplex PCR, while TCRdb's copy carries only in-frame clones and drops some. This table has around 2,000,000 clones, roughly 91% appearing once. The sequence derives from a man between 18 and 29 years old in good health. Some clones in this sample may be carry-over from other donors' samples. J is TRBJ2-2 and V is TRBV7-9; 13 nucleotides match TRBD2. The sample taken for sequencing was naive CD8+ T cells from PBMCs. CDR3 residues: CASSSTLAGGRANTGELFF. CDR3 DNA sequence: TGTGCCAGCAGCTCAACACTAGCGGGAGGGAGAGCGAACACCGGGGAGCTGTTTTTT.